This T cell receptor beta chain was identified in a study of CD8+CD57+ T cells in acquired aplastic anemia. CD8+CD57+ cell expansion had been shown by flow cytometry in patients chosen for sequencing. The CDR3 has 14 amino acids. V gave up 5 bases and J gave up 5 bases, with 18 bases separating them. CDR1 is DFQATT, CDR2 SNEGSKA, per germline (reference sequence). It was genomic DNA that served as the template for profiling TCR beta VDJ and CDR3. TCRdb re-derived calls from the reads in MiXCR, one entry per CDR3 protein. The sample includes 170,000 or so distinct CDR3 sequences, roughly 50% seen only once; the top ten take roughly 30%.

The sample was sorted CD4+, CD8+, or CD8+CD57+ T cells (not recorded which) from PBMCs. This rearrangement joins TRBV20-1 to TRBJ2-5; D uncertain. The receptor was derived from a human donor with aplastic anemia. For the CDR3, the DNA is TGCAGTGCTCCCATCAGACCGGCCTATGAGACCCAGTACTTC. It specifies CSAPIRPAYETQYF.